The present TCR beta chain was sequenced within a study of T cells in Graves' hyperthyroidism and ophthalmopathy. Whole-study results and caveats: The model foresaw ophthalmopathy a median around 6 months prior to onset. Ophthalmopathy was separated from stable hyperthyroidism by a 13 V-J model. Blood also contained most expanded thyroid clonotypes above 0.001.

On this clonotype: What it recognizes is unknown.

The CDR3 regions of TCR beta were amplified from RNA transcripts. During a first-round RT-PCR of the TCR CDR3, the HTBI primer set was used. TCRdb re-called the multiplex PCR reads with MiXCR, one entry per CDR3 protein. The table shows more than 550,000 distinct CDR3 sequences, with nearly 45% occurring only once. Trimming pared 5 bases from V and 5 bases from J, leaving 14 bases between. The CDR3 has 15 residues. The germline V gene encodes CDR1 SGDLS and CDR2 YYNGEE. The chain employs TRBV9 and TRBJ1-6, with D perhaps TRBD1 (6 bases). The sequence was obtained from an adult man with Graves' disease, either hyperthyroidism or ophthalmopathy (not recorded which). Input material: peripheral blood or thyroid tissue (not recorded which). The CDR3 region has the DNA TGTGCCAGCAGTCGGCCCGGGGGCCATAATTCACCCCTCCACTTT. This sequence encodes CASSRPGGHNSPLHF.